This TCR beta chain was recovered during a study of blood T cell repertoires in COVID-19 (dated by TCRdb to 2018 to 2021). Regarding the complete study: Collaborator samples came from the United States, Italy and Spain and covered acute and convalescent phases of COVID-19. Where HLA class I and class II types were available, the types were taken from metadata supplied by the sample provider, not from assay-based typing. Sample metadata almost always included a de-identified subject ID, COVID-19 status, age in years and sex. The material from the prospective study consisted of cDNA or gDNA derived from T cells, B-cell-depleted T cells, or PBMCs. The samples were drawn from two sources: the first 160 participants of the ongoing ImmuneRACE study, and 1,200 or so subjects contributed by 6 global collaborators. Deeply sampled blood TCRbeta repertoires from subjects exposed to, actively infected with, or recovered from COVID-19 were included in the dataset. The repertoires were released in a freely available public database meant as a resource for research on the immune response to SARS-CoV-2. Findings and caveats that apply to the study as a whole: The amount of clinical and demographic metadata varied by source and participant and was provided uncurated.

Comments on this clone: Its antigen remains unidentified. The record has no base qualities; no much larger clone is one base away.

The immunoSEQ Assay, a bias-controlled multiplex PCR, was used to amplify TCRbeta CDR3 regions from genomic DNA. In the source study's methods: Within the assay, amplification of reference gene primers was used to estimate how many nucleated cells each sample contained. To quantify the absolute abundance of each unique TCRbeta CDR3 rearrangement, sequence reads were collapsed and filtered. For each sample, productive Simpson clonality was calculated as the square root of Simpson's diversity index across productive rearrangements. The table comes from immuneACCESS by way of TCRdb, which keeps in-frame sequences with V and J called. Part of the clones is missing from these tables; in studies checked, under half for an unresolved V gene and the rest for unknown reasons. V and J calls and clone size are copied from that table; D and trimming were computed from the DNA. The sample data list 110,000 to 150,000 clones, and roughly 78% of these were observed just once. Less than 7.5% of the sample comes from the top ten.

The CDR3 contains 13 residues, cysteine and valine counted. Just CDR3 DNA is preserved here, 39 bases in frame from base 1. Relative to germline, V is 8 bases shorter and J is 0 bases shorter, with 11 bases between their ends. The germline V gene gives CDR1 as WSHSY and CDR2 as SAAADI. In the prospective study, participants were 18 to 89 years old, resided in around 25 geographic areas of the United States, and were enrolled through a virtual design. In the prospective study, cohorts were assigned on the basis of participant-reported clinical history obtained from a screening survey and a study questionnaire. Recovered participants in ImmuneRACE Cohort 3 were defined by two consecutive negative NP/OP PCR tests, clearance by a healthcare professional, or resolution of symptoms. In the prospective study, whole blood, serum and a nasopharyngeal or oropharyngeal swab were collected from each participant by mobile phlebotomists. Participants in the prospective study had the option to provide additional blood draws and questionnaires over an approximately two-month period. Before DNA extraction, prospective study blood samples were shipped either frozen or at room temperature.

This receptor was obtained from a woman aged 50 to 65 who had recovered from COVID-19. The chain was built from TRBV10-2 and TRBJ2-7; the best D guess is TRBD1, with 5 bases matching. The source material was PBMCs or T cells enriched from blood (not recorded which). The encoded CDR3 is CASLDDSSYEQYV. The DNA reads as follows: TGCGCCAGCCTGGATGACAGCTCCTACGAGCAGTACGTC.